This TCR beta chain is from a study of shared clonotypes between healthy human individuals. Each cell subset's genomic DNA was divided evenly among several immunoSEQ plates. Method: immunoSEQ multiplex PCR; TCRdb's copy keeps in-frame clones and lacks some. This table holds roughly 2.5 million clones, more than 80% found once. This clone appeared a single time. The antigen is undetermined. Points from the study as a whole: Having only a few donors restricted how much genetic and exposure-history diversity was captured.

Every donor was a Caucasian adult from Nashville, Tennessee. In the CD4+ fraction, cells were divided into CD45RA+ naive and CD45RA-negative memory subsets. This clonotype originated in a man between 18 and 29 years old in good health. Sample: naive CD4+ T cells sorted from blood. The subset denotes: CD45RA+ positively selected.

CDR3 protein: CASSLRSPLSYEQFF. CDR3 bases: TGTGCCAGCAGCTTGAGGAGTCCCTTGTCATATGAGCAGTTCTTC. The chain couples TRBV5-6 to TRBJ2-1; D is unresolved. V was shortened by 1 base and J by 8 bases, with 16 bases between the two germline ends. The germline V gene encodes CDR1 SGHDT and CDR2 YYEEEE. This CDR3 region has 15 residues.